This T cell receptor (beta chain) was found in a study of glioma-infiltrating T cells. Whole-study findings and limits: Only very few CDR3 sequences appeared in both tissue and blood. Non-neoplastic patients had below-expected tissue-blood divergence, while all gliomas exceeded expectation.

This clonotype occurred many times. Its antigen is still unknown. Germline V gene data show CDR1 as SGHTA and CDR2 as FQGNSA. With 4 bases removed from V and 1 base from J, the gap between germline ends came to 18 bases. This CDR3 is built from 17 residues. Using RNA template, CDR3s of TCR alpha and beta were amplified with iRepertoire arm-PCR. Tissue mRNA or PBMC total RNA, roughly 90-400 ng, went into one-step reverse transcription and amplification. Each CDR3 protein is one row after TCRdb ran MiXCR on the multiplex PCR reads. This table holds roughly 120,000 distinct CDR3 sequences, about 25% found once.

V gene TRBV7-2 combines with J gene TRBJ2-3; tentative D call: TRBD2 (6 bases). The source of this sequence is a human donor with low-grade glioma or glioblastoma, undergoing nonglioma brain surgery, or in good health (not recorded which). The specimen was glioma tissue, nonneoplastic brain tissue, or PBMCs (not recorded which). The chain's CDR3 is CASSSTLSGLRTDTQYF. DNA for the CDR3: TGTGCCAGCAGCTCAACCCTCTCGGGACTCCGCACAGATACGCAGTATTTT.